This T cell receptor (beta chain) was retrieved from a study of blood T cell repertoires in COVID-19. On the study more broadly: Samples came from the United States, Italy and Spain, spanning acute and convalescent COVID-19. T cells, B-cell-depleted T cells, or PBMCs supplied cDNA or gDNA.

The assay was immunoSEQ multiplex PCR, and TCRdb's table has in-frame clones only and misses some. The sample records approximately 52,000 clones, approximately 92% being singletons. V was trimmed by 7 bases and J by 3 bases, leaving 13 bases between them. Per germline, CDR1 MNHEY and CDR2 SVGAGI. This CDR3 has 14 residues. Sequenced input: peripheral blood. The rearrangement uses TRBV6-5 and TRBJ1-5; TRBD1 is a possible D gene (5 bases). This TCR derives from a man aged 50 to 60 with active COVID-19. CDR3 nucleotides: TGTGCCAGCAATCCGGGACTGTCCAATCAGCCCCAGCATTTT. This sequence encodes CASNPGLSNQPQHF.